What follows are 14 T cell receptor beta chains derived from one specimen sequenced in a study of CD8 T cells in ankylosing spondylitis (dated 2017 in TCRdb). Findings and caveats that apply to the study as a whole: A TCR beta motif made up of fewer than 10 highly homologous amino acid variants appeared to be characteristic of blood from ankylosing spondylitis patients.

The library was built by means of 5' RACE. Reads for this sample came from an Illumina HiSeq 2500. TCRdb redid the processing of the public reads, applying fastp at Q25 and MiXCR, and retained in-frame beta chains. Rows with one shared CDR3 protein collapse into an entry with the most common genes and DNA. This sample has around 540,000 distinct CDR3 sequences in its table, and roughly 13% of those were observed once. The biggest ten clones account for nearly 7% of the sample. No antigen has been identified for these receptors. Sequencing used blood, either unsorted or a sorted T cell fraction (not recorded which). The receptors were gathered from a male donor with ankylosing spondylitis.

At least ten counts were recorded for this clonotype. This chain connects TRBV12-3 or TRBV12-4 to TRBJ2-7, with 11 positions matching TRBD1. Trimming removed 5 bases from V and 4 bases from J; junction bases left unmatched: 4. This CDR3 comprises 14 residues. The CDR3 DNA follows: TGTGCCAGCAGTCCCGGGGACAGGGGGTACGAGCAGTACGTC. This gives the protein CASSPGDRGYEQYV.

There are many counts of this clonotype. V gene TRBV6-1 combines with J gene TRBJ1-2; 8 nucleotides match TRBD1. This CDR3 has 13 residues. Germline V gene data show CDR1 as MNHNS and CDR2 as SASEGT. The V gene end was trimmed by 3 bases and the J gene end by 3 bases; junction bases not matched to a gene: 0. In nucleotides, the CDR3 is TGTGCCAGCAGTGAGACAGGGGACTATGGCTACACCTTC. It codes for CASSETGDYGYTF.

This clonotype has more than one count but fewer than ten. CDR3 sequence reads: CASSRSELRNYGYTF. CDR3 nucleotides: TGTGCCAGCAGCCGATCAGAATTACGAAACTATGGCTACACCTTC. This rearrangement joins TRBV3-1 to TRBJ1-2; the D is unclear. CDR1 is LGHDT and CDR2 is YNNKEL in the germline V gene (reference sequence). V shed 4 bases and J shed 2 bases, with 14 bases lying between them. This CDR3 region has 15 residues.

Only a few counts were recorded for this clonotype. The chain links TRBV7-2 to TRBJ2-7, with D possibly TRBD2 on 6 matching bases. The V end lost 5 bases, the J end lost 3 bases, and 14 bases lay between the germline ends. CDR1 is SGHTA, CDR2 FQGNSA, per germline. The CDR3 has 14 residues. For the CDR3, the DNA is TGTGCCAGCAGCATCGGAGGAGGGTTCTACGAGCAGTACGTC. It codes for CASSIGGGFYEQYV.

This clonotype came up many times. The rearrangement links TRBV3-1 to TRBJ2-5; 11 bases are a match to TRBD2. The CDR3 has 14 residues. V gave up 4 bases and J gave up 7 bases; unmatched junction bases: 5. From germline, CDR1 is LGHDT and CDR2 YNNKEL (reference sequence). The CDR3 DNA sequence: TGTGCCAGCAGCCTACTAGCGGGAGAGGGGACCCAGTACTTC. Translation: CASSLLAGEGTQYF.

The V gene is TRBV20-1, the J gene TRBJ2-5; D may be TRBD1 or TRBD2 (5 bases each). The CDR3 spans 14 residues. V was cut by 6 bases and J by 5 bases, with 19 bases left in between. Germline assignment: CDR1 DFQATT and CDR2 SNEGSKA (reference sequence). The CDR3 DNA sequence: TGCAGTGCCAGGGAGCTATACAGTGCGGAGACCCAGTACTTC. It encodes CSARELYSAETQYF.

The V call is TRBV7-8, the J call TRBJ2-2; 10 bases line up with TRBD2. CDR1 is SGHVS, CDR2 FQNEAQ, per germline. V trimming: 4 bases; J trimming: 7 bases; junction bases outside the gene matches: 6. The length of the CDR3 is 15 residues. The CDR3 sequence is CASSSVAGGLGELFF. CDR3 bases: TGTGCCAGCAGCTCCGTAGCGGGAGGCCTCGGGGAGCTGTTTTTT.

This clonotype has a handful of counts. The rearrangement uses TRBV20-1 and TRBJ2-1, with TRBD2 identical over 15 bases. The CDR3 has 17 amino acids. Losses at the gene ends were 5 bases for V and 7 bases for J; bases not matched to a gene: 12. Looked up from germline, CDR1 is DFQATT and CDR2 is SNEGSKA (reference sequence). CDR3 residues: CSAGGLAGGPKTNEQFF. The DNA for the CDR3 is TGCAGTGCTGGGGGACTAGCGGGAGGCCCGAAAACAAATGAGCAGTTCTTC.

This clonotype has just a few counts. This rearrangement joins TRBV27 to TRBJ2-7; 10 nucleotides agree with TRBD1. CDR3 length: 15 amino acids. CDR1 and CDR2 (germline): MNHEY, SMNVEV (reference sequence). The V and J ends lost 6 bases and 7 bases, in that order; junction bases with no gene match: 12. The CDR3 is CASRPKGDRGREQYV. CDR3 bases: TGTGCCAGCAGGCCTAAGGGGGACAGGGGTCGAGAGCAGTACGTC.

This clonotype was observed a handful of times. This chain connects TRBV5-1 to TRBJ2-1; 8 positions match TRBD1. This CDR3 is 16 amino acids long. V lost 3 bases, J lost 7 bases, and 12 bases stayed unmatched. Per germline, CDR1 SGHRS and CDR2 YFSETQ. DNA for the CDR3: TGCGCCAGCAGCTCGAGGGGACAGGCAGGACAGAATGAGCAGTTCTTC. The encoded protein is CASSSRGQAGQNEQFF.

V and J are TRBV20-1 and TRBJ1-2; possibly TRBD1 for D (6 bases). The CDR3 is made up of 14 amino acids. The V end lost 6 bases, the J end lost 3 bases, and 17 bases lay between the germline ends. Germline lookup yields CDR1 DFQATT and CDR2 SNEGSKA (reference sequence). The CDR3 DNA follows: TGCAGTGCCGATACTCCACAGGGCCACTATGGCTACACCTTC. It yields the protein CSADTPQGHYGYTF.

This clonotype has only a few counts. The genes are TRBV6-2 or TRBV6-3 and TRBJ2-1, with 9 bases lining up with TRBD2. The V gene's germline CDR1 is MNHEY and CDR2 SVGEGT. CDR3 length: 15 amino acids. Trimming removed 7 bases from V and 7 bases from J; junction bases left unmatched: 11. Here the CDR3 DNA reads TGTGCCAGCACCTGGGTAGCGGGAGCTAAGAATGAGCAGTTCTTC. Its protein product is CASTWVAGAKNEQFF.

The sample holds a few counts of this clonotype. In nucleotides, the CDR3 is TGCAGTGCTCCCCTAGCGGGAGGACGAGATACGCAGTATTTT. Translated: CSAPLAGGRDTQYF. The chain links TRBV20-1 to TRBJ2-3; 11 nucleotides align to TRBD2. The CDR3 loop spans 14 amino acids. The V gene end was trimmed by 5 bases and the J gene end by 5 bases; junction bases not matched to a gene: 6. Per germline, CDR1 DFQATT and CDR2 SNEGSKA (reference sequence).

This chain connects TRBV7-2 to TRBJ2-3; no reliable D call. This CDR3 comprises 12 residues. V was trimmed by 5 bases and J by 5 bases, leaving 8 bases between them. The germline V gene has CDR1 SGHTA and CDR2 FQGNSA. CDR3 protein: CASSPVQDTQYF. For the CDR3, the DNA is TGTGCCAGCAGCCCAGTGCAAGATACGCAGTATTTT.